The 10 T cell receptor beta chains in this list originate from one sample, sequenced in a study of vaccination effects on CD4 cells after COVID-19. Antigens of these TCRs are unknown. This table comes from immunoSEQ multiplex PCR, and its TCRdb copy is limited to in-frame clones, with some not included. The sample yields over 45,000 clones, 65% to 80% seen once. It was after 10 days of culture that CD4+ T cells were isolated. The sample in question was CD4+ T cells from PBMCs cultured without peptide, obtained before COVID-19 vaccination. These receptors all stem from a human donor who received a COVID-19 vaccine.

In this sample, this clone turned up once. V is TRBV12-5 and J is TRBJ2-5, with D possibly being TRBD1 (5 bases). Germline V lookup: CDR1 LGHNT, CDR2 FRNRAP. This CDR3 has 14 residues. V was cut by 1 base and J by 3 bases, with 9 bases left in between. In DNA, the CDR3 is TGTGCTAGTGGTTTGGGCCAGGGAAAAGAGACCCAGTACTTC. This codes for CASGLGQGKETQYF.

This chain uses TRBV7-2 with TRBJ2-2, with 10 bases fitting TRBD1. This CDR3 comprises 17 residues. Trimming cost V 2 bases and J 15 bases; bases outside gene matches: 18. Germline V gene lookup returns CDR1 SGHTA and CDR2 FQGNSA. The CDR3 loop reads CASSLQHTTGGSVRVFF. The CDR3 DNA sequence: TGTGCCAGCAGCTTACAACACACGACAGGGGGCTCGGTGAGGGTGTTTTTT.

For the CDR3, the DNA is TGTGCCAGTAGTCTGCGGGGGGAACTCCACAATGAGCAGTTCTTC. Translation: CASSLRGELHNEQFF. The V and J genes are TRBV19 and TRBJ2-1; 8 bases fit TRBD2. Trimming at V came to 5 bases and at J to 5 bases, leaving 8 bases not matched to a gene. Germline lookup yields CDR1 LNHDA and CDR2 SQIVND (reference sequence). The CDR3 sequence is 15 residues long.

This sequence joins TRBV21-1 and TRBJ2-7. TRBV21-1 is given as a pseudogene. The length of the CDR3 is 13 residues. The CDR3 DNA reads TGTGCCAGCAGCAAAGGGACCCTGTGGGAGCAGTACGTC. It encodes CASSKGTLWEQYV.

V and J are TRBV2 and TRBJ1-1, with 7 bases identical to TRBD1. J was trimmed by 0 bases and V by 6 bases; bases with no gene match: 4. CDR1 is SNHLY, CDR2 FYNNEI, per germline. CDR3 length: 14 residues. The CDR3 here is CASSRQGLNTEAFF. DNA for the CDR3: TGTGCCAGCAGCAGACAGGGATTGAACACTGAAGCTTTCTTT.

The genes are TRBV5-1 and TRBJ2-2, with D perhaps matching TRBD1 (6 bases). In germline, CDR1 is SGHRS, CDR2 YFSETQ. Deletions cut 4 bases from V and 6 bases from J, with 16 bases between. This CDR3 contains 15 residues. The DNA of the CDR3 is TGCGCCAGCAGCCCCCAAAACAGGGACGCCGGGGAGCTGTTTTTT. Protein sequence: CASSPQNRDAGELFF.

This clone was seen only once. The chain recombines TRBV19 with TRBJ1-2; D remains unclear. The V gene lost 3 bases and the J gene lost 4 bases, with 9 bases spanning the gap. Germline CDR1 and CDR2: LNHDA and SQIVND (reference sequence). The CDR3 loop spans 13 amino acids. CDR3 protein: CASSISRSYGYTF. CDR3 sequence (DNA): TGTGCCAGTAGTATCAGTCGGTCCTATGGCTACACCTTC.

The chain uses TRBV9 and TRBJ2-1; 11 bases match TRBD2. CDR3 size: 20 residues. Looked up from germline, CDR1 is SGDLS and CDR2 is YYNGEE. Trimming at V came to 4 bases and at J to 0 bases, leaving 15 bases not matched to a gene. The CDR3 protein is CASSTSAGTSGASSYNEQFF. In DNA form, the CDR3 reads TGTGCCAGCAGCACAAGCGCGGGGACTAGCGGTGCCAGCTCCTACAATGAGCAGTTCTTC. The whole variable domain, filled in from reference TRBV9 and TRBJ2-1, reads DSGVTQTPKHLITATGQRVTLRCSPRSGDLSVYWYQQSLDQGLQFLIQYYNGEERAKGNILERFSAQQFPDLHSELNLSSLELGDSALYFCASSTSAGTSGASSYNEQFFGPGTRLTVL.

V and J are TRBV2 and TRBJ1-1, with D maybe TRBD1 (5 bases). This CDR3 is 12 amino acids long. Germline V gene lookup returns CDR1 SNHLY and CDR2 FYNNEI. V lost 7 bases and J lost 6, with 12 bases in between. CDR3 protein: CASKGSGAEAFF. In nucleotides, the CDR3 is TGTGCCAGCAAGGGGAGTGGCGCTGAAGCTTTCTTT.

The V and J genes are TRBV18 and TRBJ2-7; TRBD1 is a possible D gene (5 bases). The CDR3 sequence is 13 residues long. CDR1 and CDR2 (germline): KGHSH, LQKENI. Trimming shortened V by 6 bases and J by 0 bases, and 9 bases separated the two germline ends. Written as DNA, the CDR3 is TGTGCCAGCTCGGTGACAGACTCCTACGAGCAGTACGTC. It specifies CASSVTDSYEQYV.